These 25 T cell receptor beta chains came from one sample sequenced in a study of cytomegalovirus exposure and HLA in healthy donors. The PCR employed 60 Vbeta primers together with 13 Jbeta primers. Using immunoSEQ multiplex PCR, the repertoire was profiled, and TCRdb retains in-frame clones only, with some absent. The table shows some 30,000 clones, with 35% to 55% occurring only once. Material: PBMCs. Every receptor here comes from a woman between 45 and 60 years old in good health and CMV-seronegative.

CDR3 sequence reads: CASSLPTGLSDEQYF. As DNA, the CDR3 is TGTGCCAGCAGTTTACCGACAGGGTTGAGCGACGAGCAGTACTTC. This chain links TRBV28 with TRBJ2-7; TRBD1 aligns across 7 bases. The V and J ends lost 2 bases and 5 bases, in that order; junction bases with no gene match: 9. The CDR3 length is 15 residues. Germline V gives CDR1 MDHEN, CDR2 SYDVKM.

The chain employs TRBV5-6 and TRBJ2-5, with 9 positions matching TRBD1. There are 16 residues in the CDR3. The ends lost 4 bases at V and 5 bases at J; junction bases unmatched: 12. Per germline, CDR1 SGHDT and CDR2 YYEEEE. CDR3 sequence (DNA): TGTGCCAGCAGCCCCGGTGGGACAGGGAACTTGGAGACCCAGTACTTC. Protein sequence: CASSPGGTGNLETQYF.

The chain carries TRBV28 and TRBJ1-5; TRBD1 might be the D (5 bases). CDR1 is MDHEN and CDR2 is SYDVKM in the germline V gene. CDR3 length: 13 amino acids. The V gene lost 5 bases and the J gene lost 5 bases, with 10 bases spanning the gap. The CDR3 DNA is TGTGCCAGCAGTCCCAGGGTGGATCAGCCCCAGCATTTT. Its protein is CASSPRVDQPQHF. Full variable domain (remainder filled in from reference TRBV28 and TRBJ1-5): DVKVTQSSRYLVKRTGEKVFLECVQDMDHENMFWYRQDPGLGLRLIYFSYDVKMKEKGDIPEGYSVSREKKERFSLILESASTNQTSMYLCASSPRVDQPQHFGDGTRLSIL.

This chain joins TRBV7-9 and TRBJ2-1; D perhaps matches TRBD2 (7 bases). Germline CDR1 SEHNR, CDR2 FQNEAQ (reference sequence). V was cut by 3 bases and J by 12 bases, with 24 bases left in between. The length of the CDR3 is 16 residues. CDR3: CASSLLAGLGGIGQFF. CDR3 in DNA: TGTGCCAGCAGCTTGCTAGCCGGACTAGGGGGTATAGGGCAGTTCTTC.

The chain is built from TRBV2 and TRBJ2-3; 9 nucleotides match TRBD2. V lost 1 base and J lost 4; bases outside the gene matches: 9. The CDR3 totals 17 residues. CDR1 and CDR2 (germline): SNHLY, FYNNEI. The CDR3 region has the DNA TGTGCCAGCAGTGAAGGGGGAGTAGCGGGGGCTGCAGATACGCAGTATTTT. Translation gives CASSEGGVAGAADTQYF. The full variable domain, rest sourced from reference TRBV2 and TRBJ2-3, is EPEVTQTPSHQVTQMGQEVILRCVPISNHLYFYWYRQILGQKVEFLVSFYNNEISEKSEIFDDQFSVERPDGSNFTLKIRSTKLEDSAMYFCASSEGGVAGAADTQYFGPGTRLTVL.

The chain has TRBV11-3 and TRBJ2-7; no clear D. Germline values: CDR1 SGHNT, CDR2 YENEEA. The CDR3 sequence is 13 residues long. Trimming took off 2 bases at V and 6 bases at J, with 11 bases between the two ends. Here the CDR3 DNA reads TGTGCCAGCAGCTTAAGGAGTACTTCCGAGCAGTACTTC. It codes for CASSLRSTSEQYF.

The J gene is TRBJ2-3, the V gene TRBV5-5; TRBD1 matches at 10 bases. Germline CDR1 reads SGHKS; CDR2 reads YYEKEE (reference sequence). The CDR3 consists of 16 residues. The V and J ends lost 0 bases and 3 bases, in that order; junction bases with no gene match: 4. CDR3 region: CASSLGTGGRTDTQYF. CDR3 bases: TGTGCCAGCAGCTTGGGGACAGGGGGAAGAACAGATACGCAGTATTTT.

The chain carries TRBV6-5 and TRBJ2-7; no definite D call. This CDR3 is 14 amino acids long. V lost 2 bases and J 1 base, leaving 9 bases between the germline ends. Germline V CDR1 and CDR2: MNHEY, SVGAGI. The CDR3 region has the DNA TGTGCCAGCAGTTACGGGCTGATTTCCTACGAGCAGTACTTC. It specifies CASSYGLISYEQYF.

In its sample, this clone was seen once. CDR3 region: CASSSRTGRGGNQPQHF. CDR3 bases: TGTGCCAGCAGTTCCCGGACAGGGCGAGGGGGCAATCAGCCCCAGCATTTT. This rearrangement joins TRBV28 to TRBJ1-5; 8 bases are shared with TRBD1. The CDR3 length is 17 residues. CDR1 and CDR2 (germline): MDHEN, SYDVKM. The junction had 10 bases not matched to a gene; V was cut back by 4 bases and J by 2 bases. Full variable domain (rest looked up from reference TRBV28 and TRBJ1-5): DVKVTQSSRYLVKRTGEKVFLECVQDMDHENMFWYRQDPGLGLRLIYFSYDVKMKEKGDIPEGYSVSREKKERFSLILESASTNQTSMYLCASSSRTGRGGNQPQHFGDGTRLSIL.

This clone was detected a few times. The genes are TRBV7-8 and TRBJ2-5; a possible D gene is TRBD2 (6 bases). The CDR3 covers 13 residues. Germline CDR1 is SGHVS and CDR2 is FQNEAQ. Trimming cost V 5 bases and J 6 bases, with 13 bases left between them. The CDR3 DNA reads TGTGCCAGCAGCCCGCCCGGGGGTCAGACCCAGTACTTC. It yields the protein CASSPPGGQTQYF.

The chain joins TRBV5-4 to TRBJ1-2; 9 bases are shared with TRBD1. V shed 4 bases and J 4 bases; nucleotides not matched to a gene: 2. The CDR3 extends over 13 amino acids. Germline-derived CDR1 and CDR2 are SGHNT and YYREEE (reference sequence). The CDR3 DNA reads TGTGCCAGCAGCCCGGACAGGGGCTATGGCTACACCTTC. Encoded protein: CASSPDRGYGYTF.

This clone has a handful of counts. The V call is TRBV30, the J call TRBJ2-1; 9 bases match TRBD2. V was clipped by 0 bases and J by 6 bases; unmatched bases: 9. The CDR3 has 16 amino acids. CDR1 is GTSNPN and CDR2 is SVGIG in the germline V gene (reference sequence). CDR3 loop: CAWSVRGGRVFNEQFF. The CDR3 DNA follows: TGTGCCTGGAGTGTAAGGGGCGGGAGGGTTTTCAATGAGCAGTTCTTC.

The chain combines TRBV19 with TRBJ2-1, with 10 bases identical to TRBD2. Germline V gene sequence: CDR1 LNHDA, CDR2 SQIVND (reference sequence). The CDR3 totals 15 residues. Germline trimming cut 5 bases from V and 4 bases from J; bases unmatched to any gene: 5. In nucleotides, the CDR3 is TGTGCCAGTAGTCCTAGCGGGGGCCAATACAATGAGCAGTTCTTC. Its protein product is CASSPSGGQYNEQFF.

The chain combines TRBV11-2 with TRBJ2-3, with 13 bases aligning to TRBD2. Germline assignment: CDR1 SGHAT and CDR2 FQNNGV. Unmatched junction bases numbered 9, after V lost 5 bases and J lost 4 bases. The length of the CDR3 is 17 residues. The CDR3 loop is CASSRRTSGGLPDTQYF. The CDR3 region has the DNA TGTGCCAGCAGCCGCAGGACTAGCGGGGGCCTGCCAGATACGCAGTATTTT.

The V and J genes are TRBV7-8 and TRBJ1-1; unclear D gene. The CDR3 totals 13 residues. Trimming pared 6 bases from V and 3 bases from J, leaving 11 bases between. The germline V gene has CDR1 SGHVS and CDR2 FQNEAQ. CDR3 in DNA: TGTGCCAGCAGGGCCCCCGAGGACACTGAAGCTTTCTTT. Translated, it gives CASRAPEDTEAFF.

This clone appeared a few times. The chain recombines TRBV2 with TRBJ2-1; D is unresolved. Trimming removed 1 base at V and 9 bases at J, with 13 bases between. The V gene's germline CDR1 is SNHLY and CDR2 FYNNEI. The CDR3 contains 14 residues. CDR3 DNA: TGTGCCAGCAGTGAAGACCTCCCGCGAGGTGAGCAGTTCTTC. It codes for CASSEDLPRGEQFF.

This clone appeared a few times. The chain links TRBV2 to TRBJ1-2, with D perhaps matching TRBD1 (5 bases). V was trimmed by 8 bases and J by 7 bases, leaving 17 bases between them. Germline CDR1 is SNHLY and CDR2 is FYNNEI. The CDR3 extends over 13 amino acids. CDR3 in amino acids: CASCPGLISGYTF. The DNA of the CDR3 is TGTGCCAGCTGCCCAGGGTTAATATCTGGCTACACCTTC.

CDR3 residues: CAISEPLTGAGEQYF. The CDR3 nucleotides are TGTGCCATCAGTGAACCCCTTACGGGAGCGGGGGAGCAGTACTTC. This sequence joins TRBV10-3 and TRBJ2-7; TRBD2 aligns across 7 bases. The trim removed 3 bases at V and 7 bases at J, leaving 12 bases unmatched. Per germline, CDR1 ENHRY and CDR2 SYGVKD. The CDR3 runs 15 residues.

The CDR3, as DNA: TGTGCCAGCTCACCGGGGCCTCCAATGAACACTGAAGCTTTCTTT. Protein sequence: CASSPGPPMNTEAFF. This sequence joins TRBV18 and TRBJ1-1; a possible D gene is TRBD1 (5 bases). Germline loops: CDR1 KGHSH, CDR2 LQKENI. V was pared by 3 bases and J by 0 bases, with 11 bases between. This CDR3 region has 15 residues. Variable domain in full (rest from reference TRBV18 and TRBJ1-1): NAGVMQNPRHLVRRRGQEARLRCSPMKGHSHVYWYRQLPEEGLKFMVYLQKENIIDESGMPKERFSAEFPKEGPSILRIQQVVRGDSAAYFCASSPGPPMNTEAFFGQGTRLTVV.

This clone was counted only a few times. The junction and the germline gene differ at one end; a read error may be behind it. The chain carries TRBV18 and TRBJ2-7, with 11 bases fitting TRBD2. This CDR3 has 15 residues. CDR1 is KGHSH and CDR2 is LQKENI in the germline V gene. The CDR3 DNA follows: TGTGCCAGCGCACCCGGGACTAGCGGAACCTACGAGCAGTACTTC. Its translation is CASAPGTSGTYEQYF.

The chain combines TRBV10-3 with TRBJ2-1; 10 bases are shared with TRBD2. The germline V gene encodes CDR1 ENHRY and CDR2 SYGVKD. Trimming cost V 2 bases and J 9 bases; bases outside gene matches: 10. The CDR3 is 16 amino acids. CDR3 in amino acids: CAISERSGGARGEQFF. The CDR3 DNA reads TGTGCCATCAGTGAGAGAAGCGGGGGGGCGAGGGGTGAGCAGTTCTTC.

The V call is TRBV27, the J call TRBJ2-7; D might be TRBD1 (7 bases). This CDR3 is 14 amino acids long. V lost 2 bases and J 0 bases, leaving 8 bases between the germline ends. CDR1 and CDR2 from the germline V gene are MNHEY and SMNVEV (reference sequence). CDR3 DNA: TGTGCCAGCAGTTTACAGGGGGGCTCCTACGAGCAGTACTTC. The encoded protein is CASSLQGGSYEQYF.

This clone has just a few counts. The chain links TRBV5-5 to TRBJ2-7; possible D gene TRBD1, 5 bases. Germline V gene lookup returns CDR1 SGHKS and CDR2 YYEKEE (reference sequence). V was trimmed by 6 bases and J by 2 bases, leaving 15 bases between them. The CDR3 loop spans 14 amino acids. For the CDR3, the DNA is TGTGCCAGCACCCGAACAGGAACCCCCTACGAGCAGTACTTC. Its protein is CASTRTGTPYEQYF.

This clone occurred a few times. The chain joins TRBV21-1 to TRBJ1-6; TRBD1, the D gene given by the table, was not confirmed from the DNA. TRBV21-1 is a known pseudogene. The CDR3 loop spans 16 amino acids. The CDR3 here is CASSKEQGSNNSPLHF. Written as DNA, the CDR3 is TGTGCCAGCAGCAAAGAGCAGGGGTCAAATAATTCACCCCTCCACTTT.

The rearrangement uses TRBV15 and TRBJ1-2; 8 nucleotides align to TRBD1. From germline, CDR1 is LNHNV and CDR2 YYDKDF (reference sequence). The ends lost 0 bases at V and 8 bases at J; junction bases unmatched: 11. This CDR3 comprises 16 residues. This CDR3 reads CATSRDRGQGARGYTF. CDR3 in DNA: TGTGCCACCAGCAGAGATCGAGGGCAGGGGGCGAGAGGCTACACCTTC.